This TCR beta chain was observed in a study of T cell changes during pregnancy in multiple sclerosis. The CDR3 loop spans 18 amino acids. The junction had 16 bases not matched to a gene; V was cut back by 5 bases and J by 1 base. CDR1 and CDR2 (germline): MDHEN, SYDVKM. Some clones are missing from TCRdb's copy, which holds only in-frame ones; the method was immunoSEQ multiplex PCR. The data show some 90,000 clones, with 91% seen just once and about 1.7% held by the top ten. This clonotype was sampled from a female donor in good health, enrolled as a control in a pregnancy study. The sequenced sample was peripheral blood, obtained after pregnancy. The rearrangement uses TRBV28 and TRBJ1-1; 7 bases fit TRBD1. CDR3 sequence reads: CASSPQGYRGGGNTEAFF. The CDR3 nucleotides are TGTGCCAGCAGTCCCCAGGGATACAGGGGTGGGGGGAACACTGAAGCTTTCTTT.